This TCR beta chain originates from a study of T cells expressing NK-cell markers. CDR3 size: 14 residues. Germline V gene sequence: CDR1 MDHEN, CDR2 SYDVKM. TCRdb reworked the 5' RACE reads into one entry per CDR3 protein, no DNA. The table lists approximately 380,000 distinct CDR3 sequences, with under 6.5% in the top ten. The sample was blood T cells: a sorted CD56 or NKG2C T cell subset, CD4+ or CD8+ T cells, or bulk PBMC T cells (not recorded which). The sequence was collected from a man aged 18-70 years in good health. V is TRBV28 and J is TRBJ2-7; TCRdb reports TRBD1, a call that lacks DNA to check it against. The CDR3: CASSQGGGPHEQYF. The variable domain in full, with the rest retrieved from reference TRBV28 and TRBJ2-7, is DVKVTQSSRYLVKRTGEKVFLECVQDMDHENMFWYRQDPGLGLRLIYFSYDVKMKEKGDIPEGYSVSREKKERFSLILESASTNQTSMYLCASSQGGGPHEQYFGPGTRLTVT.